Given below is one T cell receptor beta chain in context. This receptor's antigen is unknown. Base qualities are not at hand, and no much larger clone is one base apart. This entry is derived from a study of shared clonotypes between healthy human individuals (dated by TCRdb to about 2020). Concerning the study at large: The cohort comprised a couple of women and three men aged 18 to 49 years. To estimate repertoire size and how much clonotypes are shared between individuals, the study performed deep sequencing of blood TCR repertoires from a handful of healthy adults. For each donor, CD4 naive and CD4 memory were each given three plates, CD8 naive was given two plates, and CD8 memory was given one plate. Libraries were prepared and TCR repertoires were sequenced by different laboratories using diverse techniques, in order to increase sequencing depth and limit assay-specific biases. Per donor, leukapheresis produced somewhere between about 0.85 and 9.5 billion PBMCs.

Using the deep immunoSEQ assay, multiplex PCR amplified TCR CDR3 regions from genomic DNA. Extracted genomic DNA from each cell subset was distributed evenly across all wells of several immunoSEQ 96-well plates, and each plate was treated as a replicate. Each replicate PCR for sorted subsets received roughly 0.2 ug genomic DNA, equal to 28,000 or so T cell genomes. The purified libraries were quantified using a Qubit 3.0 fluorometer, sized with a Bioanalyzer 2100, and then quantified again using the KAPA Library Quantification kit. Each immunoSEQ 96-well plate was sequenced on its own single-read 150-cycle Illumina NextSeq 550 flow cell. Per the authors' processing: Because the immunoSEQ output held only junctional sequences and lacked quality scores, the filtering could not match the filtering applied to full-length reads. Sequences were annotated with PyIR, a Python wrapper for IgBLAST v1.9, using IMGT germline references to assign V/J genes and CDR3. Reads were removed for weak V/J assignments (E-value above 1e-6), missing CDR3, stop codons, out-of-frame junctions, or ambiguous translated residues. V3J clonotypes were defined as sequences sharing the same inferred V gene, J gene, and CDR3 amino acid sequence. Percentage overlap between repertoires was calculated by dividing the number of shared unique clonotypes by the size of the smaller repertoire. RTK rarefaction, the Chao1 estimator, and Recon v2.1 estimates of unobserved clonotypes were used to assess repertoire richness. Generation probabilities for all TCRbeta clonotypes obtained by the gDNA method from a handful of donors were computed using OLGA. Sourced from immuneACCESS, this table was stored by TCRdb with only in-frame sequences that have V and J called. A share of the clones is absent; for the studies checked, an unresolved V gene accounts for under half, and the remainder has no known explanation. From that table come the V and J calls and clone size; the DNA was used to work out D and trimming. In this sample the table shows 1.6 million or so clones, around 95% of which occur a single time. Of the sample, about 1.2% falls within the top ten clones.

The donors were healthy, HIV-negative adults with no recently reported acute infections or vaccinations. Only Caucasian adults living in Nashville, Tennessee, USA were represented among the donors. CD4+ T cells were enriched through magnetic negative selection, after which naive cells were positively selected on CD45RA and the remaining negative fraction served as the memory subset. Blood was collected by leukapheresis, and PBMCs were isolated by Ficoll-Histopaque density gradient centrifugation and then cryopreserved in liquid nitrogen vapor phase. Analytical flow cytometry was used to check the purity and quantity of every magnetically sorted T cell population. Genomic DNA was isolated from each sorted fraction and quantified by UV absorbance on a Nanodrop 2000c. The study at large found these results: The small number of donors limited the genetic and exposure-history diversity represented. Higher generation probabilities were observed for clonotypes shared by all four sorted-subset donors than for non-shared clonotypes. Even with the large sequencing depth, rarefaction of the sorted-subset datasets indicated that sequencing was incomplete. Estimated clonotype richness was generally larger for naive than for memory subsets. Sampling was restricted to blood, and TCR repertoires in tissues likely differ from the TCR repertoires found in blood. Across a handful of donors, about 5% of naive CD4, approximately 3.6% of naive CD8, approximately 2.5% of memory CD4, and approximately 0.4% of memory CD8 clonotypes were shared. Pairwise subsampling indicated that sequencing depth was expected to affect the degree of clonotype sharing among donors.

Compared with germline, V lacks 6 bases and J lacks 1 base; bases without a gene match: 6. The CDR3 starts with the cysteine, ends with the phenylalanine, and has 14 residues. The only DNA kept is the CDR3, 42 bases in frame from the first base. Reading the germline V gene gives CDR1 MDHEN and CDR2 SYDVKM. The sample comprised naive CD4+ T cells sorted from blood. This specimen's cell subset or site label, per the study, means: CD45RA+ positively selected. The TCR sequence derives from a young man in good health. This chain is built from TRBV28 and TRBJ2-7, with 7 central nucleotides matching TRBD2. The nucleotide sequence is TGTGCCAGCAGCCCGTGGGGGGGTTCCTACGAGCAGTACTTC. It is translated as CASSPWGGSYEQYF.